These 20 T cell receptor beta chains originate from one sample sequenced in a study of technical replicates of blood from four donors. Measured with immunoSEQ multiplex PCR; TCRdb has only the in-frame clones, and not every one. The sample lists 9,000 to 15,000 clones; 90% to 95% were seen once. The specimen sequenced was PBMCs. These receptors were collected from a human donor in good health.

V gene TRBV7-9 combines with J gene TRBJ2-1; the match to TRBD2 covers 12 bases. J lost 3 bases, V lost 5 bases, and 5 bases had no gene match. Germline V CDR1 and CDR2: SEHNR, FQNEAQ (reference sequence). The length of the CDR3 is 16 residues. CDR3 sequence (DNA): TGTGCCAGCAGCGGACTAGCGGGGTTGTTCTACAATGAGCAGTTCTTC. Translation: CASSGLAGLFYNEQFF.

V is TRBV30 and J is TRBJ1-1; 8 bases agree with TRBD1. V shed 2 bases, J shed 5 bases, and the junction held 13 bases outside the gene matches. The CDR3 spans 16 residues. Per the germline V gene, CDR1 is GTSNPN and CDR2 is SVGIG (reference sequence). The CDR3 sequence is CAWSRALGQGYTEAFF. CDR3 sequence (DNA): TGTGCCTGGAGTCGTGCCCTCGGACAGGGCTATACTGAAGCTTTCTTT. Variable domain in full (rest from reference TRBV30 and TRBJ1-1): SQTIHQWPATLVQPVGSPLSLECTVEGTSNPNLYWYRQAAGRGLQLLFYSVGIGQISSEVPQNLSASRPQDRQFILSSKKLLLSDSGFYLCAWSRALGQGYTEAFFGQGTRLTVV.

This clone is a singleton in its sample. The chain employs TRBV29-1 and TRBJ2-3; TRBD2 agrees at 7 bases. Per germline, CDR1 SQVTM and CDR2 ANQGSEA. CDR3 size: 15 residues. V was pared by 3 bases and J by 4 bases, with 10 bases of the junction left unmatched. The CDR3 loop reads CSVEIFAGVADTQYF. The DNA of the CDR3 is TGCAGCGTTGAGATCTTTGCGGGAGTTGCAGATACGCAGTATTTT.

The chain carries TRBV6-1 and TRBJ2-2, with D perhaps TRBD1 (6 bases). CDR1 and CDR2 (germline): MNHNS, SASEGT. The CDR3 spans 14 residues. Trimming removed 6 bases from V and 8 bases from J, with 16 bases in between. CDR3 sequence (DNA): TGTGCCAGCAGATACAGGGTGAAATCGGGGGAGCTGTTTTTT. This codes for CASRYRVKSGELFF.

This clone has just a few counts. The chain links TRBV5-4 to TRBJ2-2, with 9 bases matching TRBD2. J was trimmed by 8 bases and V by 5 bases; bases with no gene match: 7. The CDR3 runs to 14 residues. Looked up from germline, CDR1 is SGHNT and CDR2 is YYREEE (reference sequence). The DNA of the CDR3 is TGTGCCAGCAGATGGGGACTAGCTGAGGGGGAGCTGTTTTTT. This codes for CASRWGLAEGELFF. The full variable domain, in which reference TRBV5-4 and TRBJ2-2 provide the parts outside the CDR3, is ETGVTQSPTHLIKTRGQQVTLRCSSQSGHNTVSWYQQALGQGPQFIFQYYREEENGRGNFPPRFSGLQFPNYSSELNVNALELDDSALYLCASRWGLAEGELFFGEGSRLTVL.

J is TRBJ2-2 and V is TRBV18, with D possibly being TRBD2 (5 bases). The CDR3 sequence is 12 residues long. Germline CDR1 and CDR2: KGHSH and LQKENI. Trimming shortened V by 5 bases and J by 6 bases, and 7 bases separated the two germline ends. The CDR3 DNA follows: TGTGCCAGCTCAGAGGGTCCCGGGGAGCTGTTTTTT. It is translated as CASSEGPGELFF.

The J gene is TRBJ2-7, the V gene TRBV5-1; 9 bases agree with TRBD2. This CDR3 has 16 residues. V lost 4 bases to trimming and J lost 1 base; unmatched junction nucleotides: 9. From germline, CDR1 is SGHRS and CDR2 YFSETQ. In DNA form, the CDR3 reads TGCGCCAGCAGCCTCTGGAGCCTAGCGGGGTCCTACGAGCAGTACTTC. Translating it yields CASSLWSLAGSYEQYF.

The gene calls are TRBV18 and TRBJ2-6; D gene uncertain. Trimming took off 6 bases at V and 4 bases at J, with 7 bases between the two ends. This CDR3 is built from 13 residues. Germline values: CDR1 KGHSH, CDR2 LQKENI. In DNA form, the CDR3 reads TGTGCCAGCTCCCCTTCCGGGGCCAACGTCCTGACTTTC. Translation: CASSPSGANVLTF. The variable domain in full, completed from reference TRBV18 and TRBJ2-6, reads NAGVMQNPRHLVRRRGQEARLRCSPMKGHSHVYWYRQLPEEGLKFMVYLQKENIIDESGMPKERFSAEFPKEGPSILRIQQVVRGDSAAYFCASSPSGANVLTFGAGSRLTVL.

The CDR3, as DNA: TGTGCCAGCAGCTTGGTTTCAGGGGCTAACTATGGCTACACCTTC. This translates into CASSLVSGANYGYTF. This chain joins TRBV5-4 and TRBJ1-2, with a tentative D call TRBD1 (6 bases). V was cut by 0 bases and J by 0 bases, with 9 bases left in between. This CDR3 region has 15 residues. Germline V gene sequence: CDR1 SGHNT, CDR2 YYREEE (reference sequence).

The CDR3 spells CASSSGQGNNEQFF. CDR3 sequence (DNA): TGTGCCAGCAGCTCGGGACAGGGTAACAATGAGCAGTTCTTC. V and J are TRBV7-3 and TRBJ2-1, with TRBD1 matching over 9 bases. The V and J ends lost 4 bases and 5 bases, in that order; junction bases with no gene match: 3. Germline lookup yields CDR1 SGHTA and CDR2 FQGTGA. This CDR3 region has 14 residues. Looking up the rest from reference TRBV7-3 and TRBJ2-1 gives the full variable domain: GAGVSQTPSNKVTEKGKYVELRCDPISGHTALYWYRQSLGQGPEFLIYFQGTGAADDSGLPNDRFFAVRPEGSVSTLKIQRTERGDSAVYLCASSSGQGNNEQFFGPGTRLTVL.

The rearrangement links TRBV28 to TRBJ1-5, with 8 bases that match TRBD1. V was clipped by 2 bases and J by 4 bases; unmatched bases: 4. The CDR3 length is 15 residues. The V gene's germline CDR1 is MDHEN and CDR2 SYDVKM. This CDR3 is CASSLDRGENQPQHF. The CDR3 DNA reads as TGTGCCAGCAGTTTAGACAGGGGAGAGAATCAGCCCCAGCATTTT.

The chain uses TRBV9 and TRBJ2-2; 7 bases map to TRBD1. The J segment lost 5 bases and the V segment lost 0 bases, leaving 4 bases of the junction unmatched. The CDR3 runs to 15 residues. Germline V gene data show CDR1 as SGDLS and CDR2 as YYNGEE. The CDR3 protein is CASSVGDRETGELFF. The CDR3 coding sequence is TGTGCCAGCAGCGTAGGAGACAGGGAAACCGGGGAGCTGTTTTTT.

The V gene is TRBV5-6, the J gene TRBJ2-1; 11 bases agree with TRBD1. CDR3 length: 18 amino acids. The ends lost 0 bases at V and 6 bases at J; junction bases unmatched: 11. In germline, CDR1 is SGHDT, CDR2 YYEEEE. The CDR3 loop is CASSLDWTGGARSNEQFF. The CDR3 nucleotides are TGTGCCAGCAGCTTGGATTGGACAGGGGGCGCGAGGAGCAATGAGCAGTTCTTC.

This chain connects TRBV19 to TRBJ2-7, with 8 bases identical to TRBD1. The germline V gene has CDR1 LNHDA and CDR2 SQIVND (reference sequence). The CDR3 sequence is 16 residues long. V was pared by 6 bases and J by 6 bases, with 16 bases of the junction left unmatched. The CDR3 bases are TGTGCCAGTAGCCGCAAGGACAGGGTCACTCTCGGCGAGCAGTACTTC. This gives the protein CASSRKDRVTLGEQYF.

V and J are TRBV6-6 and TRBJ2-7, with D possibly TRBD1 on 6 matching bases. The CDR3 is 13 residues long. Trimming took 8 bases from V and 3 from J, leaving 14 bases between them. Germline CDR1 is MNHNY and CDR2 is SVGAGI (reference sequence). CDR3 sequence reads: CASGLRDNYEQYF. In DNA, the CDR3 is TGTGCCAGCGGCCTCCGGGACAACTACGAGCAGTACTTC.

The chain recombines TRBV5-1 with TRBJ1-2; D is perhaps TRBD1 (6 bases). Germline values: CDR1 SGHRS, CDR2 YFSETQ. Trimming cost V 0 bases and J 4 bases, with 13 bases left between them. The CDR3 extends over 15 amino acids. The CDR3 here is CASSLDGGSSYGYTF. DNA of the CDR3: TGCGCCAGCAGCTTGGATGGGGGCTCAAGCTATGGCTACACCTTC.

V is TRBV27 and J is TRBJ1-1; D not resolved. V lost 1 base and J 0 bases, leaving 6 bases between the germline ends. This CDR3 region has 14 residues. Germline CDR1 is MNHEY and CDR2 is SMNVEV (reference sequence). In nucleotides, the CDR3 is TGTGCCAGCAGTTTATACTCAATGAACACTGAAGCTTTCTTT. Translated: CASSLYSMNTEAFF.

The J gene is TRBJ2-6, the V gene TRBV30; 7 bases align to TRBD1. The CDR3 spans 14 residues. V gave up 5 bases and J gave up 2 bases; unmatched junction bases: 3. CDR1 GTSNPN and CDR2 SVGIG come from the germline V gene (reference sequence). This CDR3 is CAWATGPGANVLTF. For the CDR3, the DNA is TGTGCCTGGGCGACAGGGCCTGGGGCCAACGTCCTGACTTTC.

Only one count was recorded for this clone. The chain carries TRBV30 and TRBJ2-7; no definite D call. The CDR3 contains 13 residues. Trimming removed 3 bases at V and 3 bases at J, with 12 bases between. Germline CDR1 is GTSNPN and CDR2 is SVGIG (reference sequence). Here the CDR3 reads CAWRQSFRYEQYF. Here the CDR3 DNA reads TGTGCCTGGAGACAGTCGTTCCGCTACGAGCAGTACTTC.

This chain joins TRBV4-1 and TRBJ2-7, with no clear D. Trimming left V 0 bases short and J 2 bases short, with 11 bases between. The CDR3 spans 15 residues. Looked up from germline, CDR1 is MGHRA and CDR2 is YSYEKL. CDR3 coding DNA: TGCGCCAGCAGCCAAGACTGGCCCCCGACCTACGAGCAGTACTTC. Translating gives CASSQDWPPTYEQYF.